Listed below are T cell receptor beta chains from one sample, sequenced in a study of response to subunit inactivated influenza vaccine. Each CDR3 protein gets one entry after TCRdb re-called the RT-PCR reads with MiXCR. Counted here are under 850,000 distinct CDR3 sequences, about 18% occurring once; the ten biggest clones make up roughly 10%. The sample here was PBMCs from blood, taken approximately 5 days after vaccination. The source is a middle-aged man who received an inactivated influenza vaccine. The CDR3 runs from the conserved cysteine through the conserved F or W. D genes are given only for firm matches. A row's size may be missing; if present it is once, few, many or a size class.

D	size	length	J	V	DNA	CDR3
TRBD1	few	13	TRBJ2-7	TRBV20-1	TGCAGTGCTAGTAAAGACAGGGTAGGCGAGCAGTACTTC	CSASKDRVGEQYF
TRBD2	NA	14	TRBJ2-1	TRBV9	TGTGCCAGCAGCGTAGCCAGCGGGGACAATGAGCAGTTCTTC	CASSVASGDNEQFF
TRBD2	NA	16	TRBJ2-1	TRBV7-9	TGTGCCAGCAGCGGCGGGACTAGCGGTTCCTACAATGAGCAGTTCTTC	CASSGGTSGSYNEQFF
TRBD2	NA	14	TRBJ2-3	TRBV29-1	TGCAGCGTCTTACTAGCGGGGGGCACAGATACGCAGTATTTT	CSVLLAGGTDTQYF
TRBD2	NA	16	TRBJ2-3	TRBV5-1	TGCGCCAGCAGCTTTCCTAGCGGGAGCGGCACAGATACGCAGTATTTT	CASSFPSGSGTDTQYF
NA	NA	13	TRBJ2-7	TRBV2	TGTGCCAGCACCACGGGACCAGCCCACGAGCAGTACTTC	CASTTGPAHEQYF
NA	NA	15	TRBJ2-2	TRBV7-9	TGTGCCAGCAGTTTCACAGGGTTTCGCACCGGGGAGCTGTTTTTT	CASSFTGFRTGELFF
TRBD1	NA	14	TRBJ1-6	TRBV20-1	TGCATTGCTAGAGTGGACAGGATCAATTCACCCCTCCACTTT	CIARVDRINSPLHF
NA	few	15	TRBJ2-7	TRBV15	TGTGCCACCAGCAGAGATGGCGCCACTGGCTCCGAGCAGTACTTC	CATSRDGATGSEQYF
TRBD2	few	13	TRBJ2-7	TRBV28	TGTGCCACACTAGCGGGGGACTCCTACGAGCAGTACTTC	CATLAGDSYEQYF
NA	NA	14	TRBJ2-1	TRBV10-3	TGTGCCACCACGATTGACAGGACCTACAATGAGCAGTTCTTC	CATTIDRTYNEQFF
TRBD2	many	13	TRBJ2-5	TRBV28	TGTGCCAGCAGCTTCAGCGGGGTTGAGACCCAGTACTTC	CASSFSGVETQYF
NA	NA	12	TRBJ1-2	TRBV6-6	TGTGCCAGCAGCCCCCAGGCGTATGGCTACACCTTC	CASSPQAYGYTF